Sequencing of this TCR beta chain was carried out in a study of blood T cell repertoires in COVID-19. About this clone itself: One end of the junction fails to match germline, which may point to a read error.

Participant age was about 18 to 95 years, and participants resided in approximately 25 US areas. Clinical history reported by participants formed the basis on which cohorts were assigned. Only in-frame clones appear in the TCRdb table, and some are missing; sequencing was by immunoSEQ multiplex PCR. The table shows under 250,000 clones, with approximately 80% occurring only once. In germline, CDR1 is WSHSY, CDR2 SAAADI. This CDR3 has 13 amino acids. The material sequenced was PBMCs or T cells enriched from blood (not recorded which). This TCR derives from a woman aged 40 to 49 with acute COVID-19. The chain is built from TRBV10-2 and TRBJ2-1; D perhaps matches TRBD1 (6 bases). DNA for the CDR3: TGCGCCAGCACTGAGAGGGGGTATTTTGAGCAGTTCTTC. It yields the protein CASTERGYFEQFF.